This T cell receptor (beta chain) came from a study of T cell responses to AZD1222 COVID-19 vaccine. Overall study results and limits: Among the donors, most were white British and more were female, and clonal diversity was possibly underestimated. Within unmutated variant regions lay the reported targets of nearly half of spike-specific TCRs. Repertoires were obtained solely post-peak T cell response.

Details on this clone: Its antigen is currently unknown.

Generated by immunoSEQ multiplex PCR, the TCRdb table keeps only in-frame clones and is missing some. This sample carries about 110,000 clones, roughly 90% of them seen once, and the ten largest clones take approximately 3.1%. This CDR3 is 13 amino acids long. CDR1 is MNHEY and CDR2 is SMNVEV in the germline V gene (reference sequence). Trimming took off 6 bases at V and 5 bases at J, with 13 bases between the two ends. Sequences were derived from peripheral blood, sampled on day 0 of MenACWY control vaccination. This chain joins TRBV27 and TRBJ1-2, with D uncertain. The clonotype originates from an adult in good health. CDR3 sequence reads: CASSGEGRYGYTF. CDR3 sequence (DNA): TGTGCCAGCAGCGGGGAAGGACGTTATGGCTACACCTTC.